This T cell receptor (beta chain) was identified during a study of blood T cells in healthy people across ages. Sample-barcoded 5' priming and a J-beta primer mix drove a second PCR of roughly 7 to 11 cycles. MiXCR, run by TCRdb on the 5' RACE reads, gives a single entry per CDR3 protein. Of about 600,000 distinct CDR3 sequences in the sample, more than 45% were seen once. The source of this sequence is a man of 80 years or more in good health. The sample comprised blood.

The CDR3: CASSGGQGIVETQYF. The CDR3 region has the DNA TGTGCCAGCAGTGGGGGACAGGGTATTGTAGAGACCCAGTACTTC. The rearrangement uses TRBV2 and TRBJ2-7, with 9 bases lining up with TRBD1. Matching the DNA end better, TRBJ2-5 makes the J call doubtful. The CDR3 sequence is 15 residues long. Germline-derived CDR1 and CDR2 are SNHLY and FYNNEI.